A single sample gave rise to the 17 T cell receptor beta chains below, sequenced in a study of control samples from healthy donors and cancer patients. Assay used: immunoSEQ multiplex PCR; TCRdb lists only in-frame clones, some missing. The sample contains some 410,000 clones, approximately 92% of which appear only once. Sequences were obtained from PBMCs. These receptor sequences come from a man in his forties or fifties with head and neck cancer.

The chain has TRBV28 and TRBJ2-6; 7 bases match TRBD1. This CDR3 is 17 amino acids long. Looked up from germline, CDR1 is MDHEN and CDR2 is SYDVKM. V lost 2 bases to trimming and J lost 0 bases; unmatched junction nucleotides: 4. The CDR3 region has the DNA TGTGCCAGCAGTTTACGGACAGGTAACTCTGGGGCCAACGTCCTGACTTTC. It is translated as CASSLRTGNSGANVLTF.

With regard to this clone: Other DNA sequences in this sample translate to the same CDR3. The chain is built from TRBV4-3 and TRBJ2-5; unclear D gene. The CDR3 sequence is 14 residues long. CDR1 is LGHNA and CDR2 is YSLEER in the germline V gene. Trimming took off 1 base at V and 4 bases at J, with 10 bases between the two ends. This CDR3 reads CASSQVRQSETQYF. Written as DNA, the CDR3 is TGCGCCAGCAGCCAAGTGAGGCAGTCAGAGACCCAGTACTTC.

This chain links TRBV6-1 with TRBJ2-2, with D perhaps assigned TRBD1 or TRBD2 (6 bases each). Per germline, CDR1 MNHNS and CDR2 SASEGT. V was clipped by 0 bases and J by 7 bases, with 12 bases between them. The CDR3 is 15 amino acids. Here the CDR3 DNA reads TGTGCCAGCAGTGAAGCGTGGGGGGCTAGCGGGGAGCTGTTTTTT. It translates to CASSEAWGASGELFF.

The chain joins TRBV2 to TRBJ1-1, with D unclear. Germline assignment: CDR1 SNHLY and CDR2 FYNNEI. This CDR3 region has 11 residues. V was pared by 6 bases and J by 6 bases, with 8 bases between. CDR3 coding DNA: TGTGCCAGCAGACACTGGCCTGAAGCTTTCTTT. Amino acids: CASRHWPEAFF.

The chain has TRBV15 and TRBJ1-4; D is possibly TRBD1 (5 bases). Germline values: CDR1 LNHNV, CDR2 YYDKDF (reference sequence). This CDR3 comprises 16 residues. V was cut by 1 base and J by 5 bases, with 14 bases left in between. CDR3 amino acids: CATSRGRGTGNEKLFF. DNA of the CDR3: TGTGCCACCAGCAGAGGAAGAGGGACGGGGAATGAAAAACTGTTTTTT.

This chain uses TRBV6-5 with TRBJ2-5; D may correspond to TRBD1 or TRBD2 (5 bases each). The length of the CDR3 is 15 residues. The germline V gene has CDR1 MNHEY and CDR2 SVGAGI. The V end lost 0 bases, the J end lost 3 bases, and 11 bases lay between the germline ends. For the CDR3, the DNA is TGTGCCAGCAGTTACTCGCCAGGGACGAAAGAGACCCAGTACTTC. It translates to CASSYSPGTKETQYF.

The CDR3 sequence is CASSLDNEAFF. Here the CDR3 DNA reads TGCGCCAGCAGCTTGGACAATGAAGCTTTCTTT. The rearrangement uses TRBV5-1 and TRBJ1-1; D gene unclear. Germline V lookup: CDR1 SGHRS, CDR2 YFSETQ. The CDR3 runs to 11 residues. Trimming left V 0 bases short and J 7 bases short, with 4 bases between.

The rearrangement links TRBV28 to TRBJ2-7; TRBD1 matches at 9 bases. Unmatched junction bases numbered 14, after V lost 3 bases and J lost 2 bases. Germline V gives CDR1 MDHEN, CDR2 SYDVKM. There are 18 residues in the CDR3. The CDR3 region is CASSFFGQGSSTTYEQYF. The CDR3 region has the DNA TGTGCCAGCAGTTTTTTCGGACAGGGGTCCTCCACTACCTACGAGCAGTACTTC.

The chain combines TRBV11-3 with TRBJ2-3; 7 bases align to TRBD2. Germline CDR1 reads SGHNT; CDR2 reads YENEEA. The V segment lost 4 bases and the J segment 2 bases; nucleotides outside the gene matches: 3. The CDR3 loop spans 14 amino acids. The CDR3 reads CASSSGLDTDTQYF. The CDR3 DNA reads TGTGCCAGCAGCTCCGGACTAGACACAGATACGCAGTATTTT.

CDR3 sequence: CASTRQGAYEELFF. The DNA of the CDR3 is TGTGCCAGTACCAGACAGGGTGCCTACGAGGAGCTGTTTTTT. This sequence joins TRBV19 and TRBJ2-2, with 7 bases matching TRBD1. The length of the CDR3 is 14 residues. V trimming: 7 bases; J trimming: 10 bases; junction bases outside the gene matches: 12. The germline gives CDR1 LNHDA, CDR2 SQIVND (reference sequence).

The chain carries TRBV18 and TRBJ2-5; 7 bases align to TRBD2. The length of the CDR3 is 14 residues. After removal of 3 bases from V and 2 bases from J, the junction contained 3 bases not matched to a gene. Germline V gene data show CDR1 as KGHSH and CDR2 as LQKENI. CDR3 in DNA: TGTGCCAGCTCACCGGGGGAGGGGCAAGAGACCCAGTACTTC. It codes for CASSPGEGQETQYF. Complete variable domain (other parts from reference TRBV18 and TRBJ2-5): NAGVMQNPRHLVRRRGQEARLRCSPMKGHSHVYWYRQLPEEGLKFMVYLQKENIIDESGMPKERFSAEFPKEGPSILRIQQVVRGDSAAYFCASSPGEGQETQYFGPGTRLLVL.

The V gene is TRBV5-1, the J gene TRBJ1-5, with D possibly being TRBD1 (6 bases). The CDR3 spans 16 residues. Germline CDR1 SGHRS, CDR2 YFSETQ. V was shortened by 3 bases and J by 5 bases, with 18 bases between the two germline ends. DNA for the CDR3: TGCGCCAGCAGCTACTCAGGGGAATCAGCCCATCAGCCCCAGCATTTT. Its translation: CASSYSGESAHQPQHF.

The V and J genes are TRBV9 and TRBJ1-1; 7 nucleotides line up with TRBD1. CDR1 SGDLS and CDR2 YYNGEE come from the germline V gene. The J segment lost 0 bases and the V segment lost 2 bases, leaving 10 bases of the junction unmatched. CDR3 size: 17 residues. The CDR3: CASSVTGPGGMNTEAFF. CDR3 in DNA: TGTGCCAGCAGCGTGACAGGGCCCGGCGGGATGAACACTGAAGCTTTCTTT.

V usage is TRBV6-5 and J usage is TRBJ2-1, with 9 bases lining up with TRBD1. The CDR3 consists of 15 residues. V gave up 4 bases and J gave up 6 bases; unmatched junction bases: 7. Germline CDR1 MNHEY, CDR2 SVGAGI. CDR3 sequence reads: CASSSGTGIPNEQFF. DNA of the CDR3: TGTGCCAGCAGTTCCGGGACAGGGATCCCCAATGAGCAGTTCTTC.

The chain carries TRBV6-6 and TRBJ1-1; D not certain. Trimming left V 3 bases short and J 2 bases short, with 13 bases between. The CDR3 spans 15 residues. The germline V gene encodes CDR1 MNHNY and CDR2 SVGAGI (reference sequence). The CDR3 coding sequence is TGTGCCAGCAGTTATGGGATACACATTAACACTGAAGCTTTCTTT. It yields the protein CASSYGIHINTEAFF.

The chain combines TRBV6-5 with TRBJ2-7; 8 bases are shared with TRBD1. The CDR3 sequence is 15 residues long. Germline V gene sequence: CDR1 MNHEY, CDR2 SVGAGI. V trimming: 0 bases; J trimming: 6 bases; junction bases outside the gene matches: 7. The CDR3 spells CASSYSGPTGGEQYF. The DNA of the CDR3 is TGTGCCAGCAGTTACTCAGGGCCCACAGGGGGCGAGCAGTACTTC.

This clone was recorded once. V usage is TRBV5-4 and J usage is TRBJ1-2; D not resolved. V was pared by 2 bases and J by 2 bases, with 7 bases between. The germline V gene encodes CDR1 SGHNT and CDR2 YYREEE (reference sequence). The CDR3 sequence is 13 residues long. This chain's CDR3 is CASSFPENYGYTF. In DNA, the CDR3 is TGTGCCAGCAGCTTCCCAGAAAACTATGGCTACACCTTC.